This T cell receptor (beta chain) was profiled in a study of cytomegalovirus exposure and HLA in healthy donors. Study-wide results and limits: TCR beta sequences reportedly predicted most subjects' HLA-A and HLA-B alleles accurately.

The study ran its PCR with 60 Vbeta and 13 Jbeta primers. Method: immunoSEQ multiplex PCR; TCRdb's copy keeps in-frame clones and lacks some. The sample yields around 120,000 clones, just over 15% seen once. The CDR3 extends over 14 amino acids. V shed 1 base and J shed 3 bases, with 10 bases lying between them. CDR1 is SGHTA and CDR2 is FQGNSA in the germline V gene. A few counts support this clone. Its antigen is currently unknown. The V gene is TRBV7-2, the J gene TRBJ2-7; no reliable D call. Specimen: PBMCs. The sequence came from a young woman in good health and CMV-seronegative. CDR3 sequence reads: CASSLGQVRYEQYF. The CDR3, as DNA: TGTGCCAGCAGCTTAGGGCAGGTCCGCTACGAGCAGTACTTC.